This T cell receptor (beta chain) was sequenced during a study of PD-1 blockade in classical Hodgkin lymphoma. Study outcomes and limitations: The diversity seen at baseline in complete responders resembled that of newly diagnosed patients.

A word on this clone: Its antigen is not identified.

Following autologous stem cell transplantation, relapse occurred in every patient, and exposure to brentuximab vedotin varied. Measured with immunoSEQ multiplex PCR; TCRdb has only the in-frame clones, and not every one. Here the sample spans 13,000 to 15,000 clones, about 86% being singletons. This TCR came from a human donor with classical Hodgkin lymphoma. Sample: peripheral blood mononuclear cells (PBMCs), taken before the second cycle of nivolumab.

The CDR3 loop is CASSRSVRVNTGELFF. The CDR3 DNA sequence: TGCGCCAGCAGCCGATCCGTGAGGGTCAACACCGGGGAGCTGTTTTTT. V gene TRBV5-1 combines with J gene TRBJ2-2; D is possibly TRBD2 (5 bases). The V gene's germline CDR1 is SGHRS and CDR2 YFSETQ. Trimming cost V 4 bases and J 2 bases, with 15 bases left between them. This CDR3 has 16 amino acids. The full variable domain, its missing parts supplied by reference TRBV5-1 and TRBJ2-2, is KAGVTQTPRYLIKTRGQQVTLSCSPISGHRSVSWYQQTPGQGLQFLFEYFSETQRNKGNFPGRFSGRQFSNSRSEMNVSTLELGDSALYLCASSRSVRVNTGELFFGEGSRLTVL.